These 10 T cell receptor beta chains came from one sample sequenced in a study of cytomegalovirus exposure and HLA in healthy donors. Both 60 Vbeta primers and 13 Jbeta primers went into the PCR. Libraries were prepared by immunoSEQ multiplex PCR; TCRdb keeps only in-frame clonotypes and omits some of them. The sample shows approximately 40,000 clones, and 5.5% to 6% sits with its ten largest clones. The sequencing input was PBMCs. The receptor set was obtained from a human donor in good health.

The CDR3 DNA reads as TGTGCCAGCAGCCGAAGGGACAGCTCTGGAAACACCATATATTTT. Protein sequence: CASSRRDSSGNTIYF. This chain joins TRBV9 and TRBJ1-3; 7 nucleotides align to TRBD1. Germline lookup yields CDR1 SGDLS and CDR2 YYNGEE. CDR3 length: 15 residues. With V trimmed by 4 bases and J by 0 bases, 4 bases remained unmatched. Drawing the rest from reference TRBV9 and TRBJ1-3, the complete variable domain is DSGVTQTPKHLITATGQRVTLRCSPRSGDLSVYWYQQSLDQGLQFLIQYYNGEERAKGNILERFSAQQFPDLHSELNLSSLELGDSALYFCASSRRDSSGNTIYFGEGSWLTVV.

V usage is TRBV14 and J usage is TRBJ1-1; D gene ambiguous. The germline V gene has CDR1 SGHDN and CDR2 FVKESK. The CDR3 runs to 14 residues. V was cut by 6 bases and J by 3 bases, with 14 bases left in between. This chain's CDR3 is CASSPKSKDTEAFF. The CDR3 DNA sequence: TGTGCCAGCAGTCCTAAATCCAAAGACACTGAAGCTTTCTTT.

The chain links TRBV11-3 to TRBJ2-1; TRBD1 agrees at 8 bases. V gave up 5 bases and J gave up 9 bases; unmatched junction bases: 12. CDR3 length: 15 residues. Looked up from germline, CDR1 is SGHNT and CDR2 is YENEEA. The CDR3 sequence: CASSQQARGHSEQFF. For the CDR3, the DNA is TGTGCCAGCAGCCAGCAGGCCAGGGGGCATAGTGAGCAGTTCTTC. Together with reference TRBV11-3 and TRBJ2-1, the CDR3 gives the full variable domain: EAGVVQSPRYKIIEKKQPVAFWCNPISGHNTLYWYLQNLGQGPELLIRYENEEAVDDSQLPKDRFSAERLKGVDSTLKIQPAELGDSAVYLCASSQQARGHSEQFFGPGTRLTVL.

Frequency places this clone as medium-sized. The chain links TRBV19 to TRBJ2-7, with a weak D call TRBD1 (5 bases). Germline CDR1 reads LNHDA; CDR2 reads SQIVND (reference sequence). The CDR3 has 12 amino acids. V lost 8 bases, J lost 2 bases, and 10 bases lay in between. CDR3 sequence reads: CASEVGAYEQYF. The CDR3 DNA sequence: TGTGCCAGTGAGGTAGGGGCCTACGAGCAGTACTTC.

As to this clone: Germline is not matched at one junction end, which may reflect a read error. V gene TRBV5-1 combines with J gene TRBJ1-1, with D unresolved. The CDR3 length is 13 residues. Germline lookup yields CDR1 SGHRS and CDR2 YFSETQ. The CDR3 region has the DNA TGCGCCAGCAGCTTCACAGTAGACACTGAAGATTTCTTT. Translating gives CASSFTVDTEDFF.

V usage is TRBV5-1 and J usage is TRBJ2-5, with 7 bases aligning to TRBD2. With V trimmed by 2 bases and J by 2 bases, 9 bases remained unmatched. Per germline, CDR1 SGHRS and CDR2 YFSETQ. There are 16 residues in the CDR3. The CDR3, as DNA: TGCGCCAGCAGCTTTTTCGTTGCTAGCGGTCAAGAGACCCAGTACTTC. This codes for CASSFFVASGQETQYF.

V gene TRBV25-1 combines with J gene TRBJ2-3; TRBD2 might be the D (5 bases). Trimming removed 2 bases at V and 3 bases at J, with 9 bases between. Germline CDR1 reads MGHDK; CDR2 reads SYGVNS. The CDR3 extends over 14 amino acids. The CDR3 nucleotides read TGTGCCAGCAGTGAAGAGGGCCGGACAGATACGCAGTATTTT. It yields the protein CASSEEGRTDTQYF.

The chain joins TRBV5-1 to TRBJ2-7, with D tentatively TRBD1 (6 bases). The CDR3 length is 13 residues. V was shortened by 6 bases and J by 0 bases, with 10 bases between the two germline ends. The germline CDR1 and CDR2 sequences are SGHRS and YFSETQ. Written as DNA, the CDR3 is TGCGCCAGCAACCAGGACAGCTCCTACGAGCAGTACTTC. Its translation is CASNQDSSYEQYF.

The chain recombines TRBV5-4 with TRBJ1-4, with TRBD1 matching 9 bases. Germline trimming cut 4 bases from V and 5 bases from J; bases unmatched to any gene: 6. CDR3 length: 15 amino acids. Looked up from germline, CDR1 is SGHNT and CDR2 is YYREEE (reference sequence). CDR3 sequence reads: CASSTNRGLNEKLFF. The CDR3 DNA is TGTGCCAGCAGCACAAACAGGGGGCTAAATGAAAAACTGTTTTTT.

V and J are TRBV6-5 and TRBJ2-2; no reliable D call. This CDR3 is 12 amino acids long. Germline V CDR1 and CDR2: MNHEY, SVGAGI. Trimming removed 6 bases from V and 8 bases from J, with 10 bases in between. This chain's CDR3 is CASSHLSGELFF. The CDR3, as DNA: TGTGCCAGCAGCCACTTATCGGGGGAGCTGTTTTTT.